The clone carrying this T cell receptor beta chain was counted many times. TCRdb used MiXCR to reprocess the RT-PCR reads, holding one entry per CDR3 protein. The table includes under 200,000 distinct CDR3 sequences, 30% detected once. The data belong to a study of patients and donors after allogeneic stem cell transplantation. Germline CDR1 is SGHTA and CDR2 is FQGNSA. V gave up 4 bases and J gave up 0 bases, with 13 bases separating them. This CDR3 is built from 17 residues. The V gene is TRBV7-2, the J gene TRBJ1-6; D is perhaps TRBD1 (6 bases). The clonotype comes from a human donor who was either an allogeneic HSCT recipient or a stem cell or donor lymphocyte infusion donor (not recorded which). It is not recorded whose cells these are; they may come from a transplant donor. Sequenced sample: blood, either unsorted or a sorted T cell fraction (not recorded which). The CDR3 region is CASSSGRGSSYNSPLHF. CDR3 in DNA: TGTGCCAGCAGCTCCGGGAGGGGGTCCTCCTATAATTCACCCCTCCACTTT.